These 19 T cell receptor beta chains came from one sample sequenced in a study of cytomegalovirus exposure and HLA in healthy donors. Amplification used 60 Vbeta primers and 13 Jbeta primers. Sequencing used immunoSEQ multiplex PCR; TCRdb keeps in-frame clones, though not all of them. The sample lists about 140,000 clones, around 9.7% seen once, with 1.8% in the top ten. The specimen was PBMCs. The receptors derive from a man between 50 and 59 years old in good health and CMV-seronegative.

The rearrangement joins TRBV15 to TRBJ1-4; unclear D gene. Germline CDR1 LNHNV, CDR2 YYDKDF (reference sequence). CDR3 size: 15 residues. Trimming stripped 1 base from V and 5 bases from J, with 11 bases between. The CDR3 sequence is CATSRVHGENEKLFF. The CDR3 DNA sequence: TGTGCCACCAGCAGAGTCCATGGGGAGAATGAAAAACTGTTTTTT.

There are many counts of this clone. The V call is TRBV7-6, the J call TRBJ2-1; D perhaps matches TRBD1 (5 bases). The V gene lost 4 bases and the J gene lost 9 bases, with 7 bases spanning the gap. Germline V gene lookup returns CDR1 SGHVS and CDR2 FNYEAQ. The CDR3 loop spans 11 amino acids. CDR3 in amino acids: CASSSRGEQFF. The CDR3 nucleotides are TGTGCCAGCAGCTCTAGGGGTGAGCAGTTCTTC.

The V call is TRBV5-4, the J call TRBJ2-7; 8 nucleotides agree with TRBD2. V lost 3 bases and J lost 3; bases outside the gene matches: 8. This CDR3 spans 15 amino acids. The germline V gene encodes CDR1 SGHNT and CDR2 YYREEE (reference sequence). CDR3 sequence reads: CASSWASGGSYEQYF. DNA for the CDR3: TGTGCCAGCAGCTGGGCTTCGGGGGGGAGCTACGAGCAGTACTTC.

The chain couples TRBV13 to TRBJ2-7; 9 bases agree with TRBD1. The CDR3 has 14 residues. The V and J ends lost 4 bases and 6 bases, in that order; junction bases with no gene match: 7. Germline V gene data show CDR1 as PRHDT and CDR2 as FYEKMQ (reference sequence). This chain's CDR3 is CASSSRDRELEQYF. The CDR3 nucleotides are TGTGCCAGCAGCTCTCGGGACAGGGAACTCGAGCAGTACTTC.

This clone was detected a few times. In DNA, the CDR3 is TGTGCCAGCAGTGTTGAGGGGGCAAACACTGAAGCTTTCTTT. Amino acids: CASSVEGANTEAFF. The J gene is TRBJ1-1, the V gene TRBV2; 7 bases agree with TRBD1. Per the germline V gene, CDR1 is SNHLY and CDR2 is FYNNEI. The CDR3 totals 14 residues. The trim removed 4 bases at V and 2 bases at J, leaving 4 bases unmatched.

The chain employs TRBV9 and TRBJ1-2; TRBD1 matches 9 bases. Germline V gene sequence: CDR1 SGDLS, CDR2 YYNGEE. After removal of 4 bases from V and 4 bases from J, the junction contained 8 bases not matched to a gene. The CDR3 runs to 15 residues. The CDR3 DNA reads TGTGCCAGCAGCACCGGACAGGGGCTGCCCTATGGCTACACCTTC. Its translation: CASSTGQGLPYGYTF.

The table lists this clone with a few counts. The chain joins TRBV2 to TRBJ2-2; 10 nucleotides align to TRBD2. J gave up 6 bases and V 5 bases, and 6 bases lay outside the gene matches. The CDR3 is made up of 15 amino acids. From germline, CDR1 is SNHLY and CDR2 FYNNEI. In nucleotides, the CDR3 is TGTGCCAGCAGTCCGTTGACTAGCGGGCCCGGGGAGCTGTTTTTT. This sequence encodes CASSPLTSGPGELFF.

The sample holds a few counts of this clone. The V gene is TRBV28, the J gene TRBJ1-2; TRBD1 matches at 7 bases. V lost 5 bases and J lost 7; bases outside the gene matches: 10. The CDR3 is 14 amino acids. Looked up from germline, CDR1 is MDHEN and CDR2 is SYDVKM. The CDR3 bases are TGTGCCAGCAGTCCCATCCAGGGGGTTCGTGGCTACACCTTC. Translating gives CASSPIQGVRGYTF.

The chain couples TRBV6-5 to TRBJ2-1; 10 bases match TRBD2. The V gene end was trimmed by 5 bases and the J gene end by 6 bases; junction bases not matched to a gene: 7. The CDR3 extends over 15 amino acids. Germline loops: CDR1 MNHEY, CDR2 SVGAGI. The CDR3 nucleotides read TGTGCCAGCAGTCCGAGCGGGGGGGTGATCAATGAGCAGTTCTTC. This translates into CASSPSGGVINEQFF.

V is TRBV10-2 and J is TRBJ2-1; D perhaps matches TRBD1 (5 bases). V was pared by 0 bases and J by 0 bases, with 12 bases between. The CDR3 consists of 17 residues. The V gene's germline CDR1 is WSHSY and CDR2 SAAADI. The CDR3 bases are TGCGCCAGCAGTGAGTCTGGCCAGGGAAGCTCCTACAATGAGCAGTTCTTC. Translation: CASSESGQGSSYNEQFF.

This clone was seen a few times. The chain employs TRBV19 and TRBJ2-2; 10 bases fit TRBD1. The CDR3 is made up of 15 amino acids. V was pared by 7 bases and J by 2 bases, with 4 bases of the junction left unmatched. Per germline, CDR1 LNHDA and CDR2 SQIVND (reference sequence). CDR3 sequence reads: CASTKTGGNTGELFF. The CDR3 nucleotides read TGTGCCAGTACCAAGACAGGGGGCAACACCGGGGAGCTGTTTTTT. The variable domain in full, with the rest retrieved from reference TRBV19 and TRBJ2-2, is DGGITQSPKYLFRKEGQNVTLSCEQNLNHDAMYWYRQDPGQGLRLIYYSQIVNDFQKGDIAEGYSVSREKKESFPLTVTSAQKNPTAFYLCASTKTGGNTGELFFGEGSRLTVL.

This clone was observed a handful of times. V usage is TRBV2 and J usage is TRBJ2-7; D is undetermined. Trimming removed 9 bases from V and 9 bases from J, with 9 bases in between. Per germline, CDR1 SNHLY and CDR2 FYNNEI. CDR3 length: 9 residues. Here the CDR3 DNA reads TGTGCCAGGACTTCAAGGCAGTACTTC. Protein: CARTSRQYF.

The genes are TRBV27 and TRBJ2-3; 10 nucleotides match TRBD1. The V gene's germline CDR1 is MNHEY and CDR2 SMNVEV (reference sequence). This CDR3 spans 16 amino acids. Trimming took 6 bases from V and 2 from J; bases not matched to a gene: 8. CDR3 loop: CASSPRGQGNTDTQYF. The CDR3 nucleotides read TGTGCCAGCAGCCCGAGGGGACAGGGGAACACAGATACGCAGTATTTT.

This clone has more than one count but fewer than ten. V usage is TRBV30 and J usage is TRBJ2-1, with 8 nucleotides matching TRBD1. The ends lost 0 bases at V and 9 bases at J; junction bases unmatched: 4. The CDR3 extends over 13 amino acids. CDR1 and CDR2 (germline): GTSNPN, SVGIG (reference sequence). CDR3 in amino acids: CAWSVGQGGEQFF. In nucleotides, the CDR3 is TGTGCCTGGAGTGTAGGACAGGGTGGTGAGCAGTTCTTC.

The chain is built from TRBV4-1 and TRBJ2-5; 14 bases agree with TRBD2. Germline V gene lookup returns CDR1 MGHRA and CDR2 YSYEKL. Trimming at V came to 4 bases and at J to 5 bases, leaving 6 bases not matched to a gene. The CDR3 has 16 residues. The CDR3 region has the DNA TGCGCCAGCAGCCCGACTAGCGGGGGGGCCGTCGAGACCCAGTACTTC. Translated, it gives CASSPTSGGAVETQYF.

V gene TRBV30 combines with J gene TRBJ2-1; weak D call: TRBD1 (5 bases). The CDR3 loop spans 15 amino acids. Germline V gene sequence: CDR1 GTSNPN, CDR2 SVGIG (reference sequence). V was pared by 0 bases and J by 5 bases, with 14 bases between. The CDR3 is CAWSVQVTINNEQFF. The DNA of the CDR3 is TGTGCCTGGAGTGTACAGGTGACAATTAACAATGAGCAGTTCTTC.

The chain joins TRBV19 to TRBJ2-7; tentatively, D is TRBD1 (5 bases). Germline V lookup: CDR1 LNHDA, CDR2 SQIVND (reference sequence). The germline V and J ends were trimmed by 2 bases and 4 bases, with 24 bases remaining between them. This CDR3 has 18 amino acids. The CDR3 nucleotides read TGTGCCAGTAGTATATTTGGGATACATTGGGGCAGCGAATACGAGCAGTACTTC. Its translation: CASSIFGIHWGSEYEQYF. Together with reference TRBV19 and TRBJ2-7, the CDR3 gives the full variable domain: DGGITQSPKYLFRKEGQNVTLSCEQNLNHDAMYWYRQDPGQGLRLIYYSQIVNDFQKGDIAEGYSVSREKKESFPLTVTSAQKNPTAFYLCASSIFGIHWGSEYEQYFGPGTRLTVT.

This clone occurred once. V gene TRBV6-5 combines with J gene TRBJ1-6; the D gene is possibly TRBD1 (6 bases). The germline CDR1 and CDR2 sequences are MNHEY and SVGAGI. Trimming took 2 bases from V and 7 from J, leaving 9 bases between them. CDR3 length: 14 amino acids. The CDR3 sequence: CASSYVGANSPLHF. DNA of the CDR3: TGTGCCAGCAGTTACGTGGGGGCGAATTCACCCCTCCACTTT.

This chain links TRBV7-3 with TRBJ2-2; 11 bases match TRBD2. V dropped 5 bases and J dropped 7; count of bases not matched to a gene: 9. CDR1 and CDR2 from the germline V gene are SGHTA and FQGTGA. There are 16 residues in the CDR3. CDR3 region: CASSPPSGRIGGELFF. CDR3 nucleotide sequence: TGTGCCAGCAGCCCCCCTAGCGGGAGGATTGGCGGGGAGCTGTTTTTT.